One sample yielded the 3 T cell receptor beta chains listed below, sequenced in a study of cytomegalovirus exposure and HLA in healthy donors. Use of 60 Vbeta and 13 Jbeta primers characterized the PCR. Method: immunoSEQ multiplex PCR; TCRdb's copy keeps in-frame clones and lacks some. The sample records some 190,000 clones, roughly 8.7% being singletons. The specimen sequenced was PBMCs. The receptors were sampled from a woman in her twenties or thirties in good health and CMV-seropositive.

Only a few counts were recorded for this clone. This chain uses TRBV27 with TRBJ2-2, with 7 bases lining up with TRBD2. Trimming removed 6 bases from V and 0 bases from J; junction bases left unmatched: 4. CDR1 is MNHEY, CDR2 SMNVEV, per germline (reference sequence). This CDR3 has 15 amino acids. The DNA for the CDR3 is TGTGCCAGCAGGGGGGGGTTAGCGAACACCGGGGAGCTGTTTTTT. It specifies CASRGGLANTGELFF.

The V and J genes are TRBV18 and TRBJ1-4; D ambiguous. CDR3 length: 16 residues. The germline gives CDR1 KGHSH, CDR2 LQKENI. The V and J ends lost 5 bases and 0 bases respectively, with 13 bases between them. The CDR3 bases are TGTGCCAGCTCATCCAGTCCATTTGCAACTAATGAAAAACTGTTTTTT. This codes for CASSSSPFATNEKLFF.

This sequence joins TRBV27 and TRBJ2-7, with 7 bases fitting TRBD2. In germline, CDR1 is MNHEY, CDR2 SMNVEV (reference sequence). V was clipped by 10 bases and J by 6 bases; unmatched bases: 12. The CDR3 sequence is 13 residues long. Here the CDR3 reads CATQSGGMSEQYF. The CDR3 bases are TGTGCCACTCAGTCGGGAGGTATGAGCGAGCAGTACTTC.